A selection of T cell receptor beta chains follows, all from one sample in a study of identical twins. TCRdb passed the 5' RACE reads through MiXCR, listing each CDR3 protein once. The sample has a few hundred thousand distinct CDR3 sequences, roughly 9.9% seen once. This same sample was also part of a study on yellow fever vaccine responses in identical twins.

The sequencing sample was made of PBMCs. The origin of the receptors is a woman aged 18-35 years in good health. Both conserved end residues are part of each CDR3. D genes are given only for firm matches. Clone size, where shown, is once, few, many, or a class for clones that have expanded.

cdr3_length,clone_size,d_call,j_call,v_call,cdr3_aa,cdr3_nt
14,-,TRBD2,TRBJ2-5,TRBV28,CASRRGEGHETQYF,TGTGCCAGCAGGCGAGGGGAGGGTCATGAGACCCAGTACTTC
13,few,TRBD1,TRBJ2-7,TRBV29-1,CSVEEGQPYEQYF,TGCAGCGTTGAAGAGGGACAGCCCTACGAGCAGTACTTC
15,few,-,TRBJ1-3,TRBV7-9,CASSLAVPPGNTIYF,TGTGCCAGCAGCTTAGCAGTACCCCCTGGAAACACCATATATTTT
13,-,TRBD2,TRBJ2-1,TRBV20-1,CSATGGPSNEQFF,TGCAGTGCAACGGGAGGGCCTAGCAATGAGCAGTTCTTC
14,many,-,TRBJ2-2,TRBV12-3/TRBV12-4,CASSLDRNTGELFF,TGTGCCAGTAGTCTCGACAGGAACACCGGGGAGCTGTTTTTT
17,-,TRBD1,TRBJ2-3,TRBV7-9,CASSSGVDRALGDTQYF,TGTGCCAGCAGCTCCGGGGTCGACAGGGCCTTAGGGGATACGCAGTATTTT
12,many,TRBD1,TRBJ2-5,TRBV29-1,CSATGGTETQYF,TGCAGCGCGACAGGGGGAACGGAGACCCAGTACTTC
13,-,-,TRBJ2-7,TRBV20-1,CSASSIVGYEQYF,TGCAGTGCTTCCAGCATCGTTGGTTACGAGCAGTACTTC
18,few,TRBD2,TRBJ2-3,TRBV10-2,CASSGTLAGPAPRNTQYF,TGCGCCAGCAGCGGAACCTTAGCGGGGCCCGCACCTAGGAATACGCAGTATTTT
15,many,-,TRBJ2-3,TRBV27,CASSRIGGGTDTQYF,TGTGCCAGCAGTAGGATAGGGGGGGGCACAGATACGCAGTATTTT
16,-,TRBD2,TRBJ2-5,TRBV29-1,CSVNGLAGGSQETQYF,TGCAGCGTTAACGGACTAGCGGGAGGCTCACAAGAGACCCAGTACTTC
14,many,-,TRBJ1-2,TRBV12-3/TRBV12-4,CASSFAGTPYGYTF,TGTGCCAGCAGTTTCGCCGGGACGCCCTATGGCTACACCTTC
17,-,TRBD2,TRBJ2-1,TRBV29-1,CSVVGTSGSSLSWEQFF,TGCAGCGTTGTAGGGACTAGCGGGAGTTCCCTCTCATGGGAGCAGTTCTTC
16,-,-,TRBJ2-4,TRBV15,CATSKDPPLPKNIQYF,TGTGCCACCAGCAAGGACCCCCCGCTACCCAAAAACATTCAGTACTTC
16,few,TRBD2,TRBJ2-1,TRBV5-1,CASSFDLAGGDNEQFF,TGCGCCAGCAGCTTTGATCTAGCGGGAGGGGACAATGAGCAGTTCTTC
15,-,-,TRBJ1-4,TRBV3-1,CASSQDYGAGEKLFF,TGTGCCAGCAGCCAAGATTATGGGGCAGGTGAAAAACTGTTTTTT
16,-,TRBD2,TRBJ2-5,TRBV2,CASSERLAGSQETQYF,TGTGCCAGCAGTGAAAGGCTAGCGGGGAGTCAAGAGACCCAGTACTTC
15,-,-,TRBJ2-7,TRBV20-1,CSARDLAASSYEQYF,TGCAGTGCTAGAGATCTGGCGGCGAGCTCCTACGAGCAGTACTTC
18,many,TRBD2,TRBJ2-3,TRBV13,CASSPGLAGPPRTDTQYF,TGTGCCAGCAGCCCGGGACTAGCGGGACCACCACGCACAGATACGCAGTATTTT
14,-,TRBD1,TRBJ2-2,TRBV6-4,CASRTGVNAGELFF,TGTGCCAGCAGGACAGGGGTTAACGCCGGGGAGCTGTTTTTT
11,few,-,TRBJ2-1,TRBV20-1,CSARDSSIGFF,TGCAGTGCTAGGGACAGCTCAATAGGGTTCTTC
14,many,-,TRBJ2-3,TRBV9,CASSVSGIADTQYF,TGTGCCAGCAGTGTCTCGGGGATAGCGGATACGCAGTATTTT
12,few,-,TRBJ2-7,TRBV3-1,CASSRMNHEQYF,TGTGCCAGCAGCCGTATGAACCACGAGCAGTACTTC
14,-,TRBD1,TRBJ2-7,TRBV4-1,CASSPGQLLYEQYF,TGCGCCAGCAGCCCGGGACAGCTGTTATACGAGCAGTACTTC
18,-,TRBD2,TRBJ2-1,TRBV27,CASSFLYGSGRADNEQFF,TGTGCCAGCAGTTTCCTTTACGGTAGCGGGAGGGCCGACAATGAGCAGTTCTTC
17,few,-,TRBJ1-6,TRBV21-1,CASNQKRQVSNNSPLHF,TGTGCCAGCAACCAGAAGAGACAGGTATCGAATAATTCACCCCTCCACTTT
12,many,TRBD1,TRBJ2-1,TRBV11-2,CASSLTGNEQFF,TGTGCCAGCAGCTTGACAGGGAATGAGCAGTTCTTC
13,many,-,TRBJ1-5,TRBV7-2,CASSLEQGQPQHF,TGTGCCAGCAGCTTAGAACAGGGTCAGCCCCAGCATTTT
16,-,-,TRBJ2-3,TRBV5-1,CASSLAGVGTTDTQYF,TGCGCCAGCAGCTTGGCCGGAGTGGGAACTACAGATACGCAGTATTTT
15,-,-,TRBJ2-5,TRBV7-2,CASSGSLGRSETQYF,TGTGCCAGCAGCGGGTCCCTGGGGCGCTCGGAGACCCAGTACTTC
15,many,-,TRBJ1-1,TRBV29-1,CSVVVSLGGNTEAFF,TGCAGCGTTGTTGTCTCTTTGGGAGGGAACACTGAAGCTTTCTTT
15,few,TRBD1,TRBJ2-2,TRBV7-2,CASSQSPGGNGELFF,TGTGCCAGCAGCCAATCCCCAGGGGGCAACGGGGAGCTGTTTTTT
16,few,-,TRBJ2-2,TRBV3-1,CASSLQQGLRTGELFF,TGTGCCAGCAGCCTACAACAGGGTTTGAGGACCGGGGAGCTGTTTTTT
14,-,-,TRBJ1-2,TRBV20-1,CSARGEFDNYGYTF,TGCAGTGCTAGAGGAGAGTTTGATAACTATGGCTACACCTTC
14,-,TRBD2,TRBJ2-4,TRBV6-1,CASSLSGGGNIQYF,TGTGCCAGCAGTCTAAGCGGGGGGGGAAACATTCAGTACTTC
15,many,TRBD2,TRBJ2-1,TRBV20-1,CSARSWAGGRYEQFF,TGCAGTGCTAGATCATGGGCGGGAGGAAGGTATGAGCAGTTCTTC
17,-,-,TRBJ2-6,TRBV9,CASSSGTYDSGANVLTF,TGTGCCAGCAGCTCCGGGACATACGACTCTGGGGCCAACGTCCTGACTTTC
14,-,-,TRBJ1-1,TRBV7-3,CASSLFPRESEAFF,TGTGCCAGCAGCTTATTCCCCCGAGAGTCTGAAGCTTTCTTT
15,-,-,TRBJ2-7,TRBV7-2,CASSLASTLSYEQYF,TGTGCCAGCAGCTTAGCTAGTACCCTCTCCTACGAGCAGTACTTC
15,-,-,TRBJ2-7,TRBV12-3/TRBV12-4,CASSRGTDPIYEQYF,TGTGCCAGCAGCCGCGGGACAGATCCTATCTACGAGCAGTACTTC
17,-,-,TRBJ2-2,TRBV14,CASSQFLGTMNTGELFF,TGTGCCAGCAGCCAATTTTTGGGCACTATGAACACCGGGGAGCTGTTTTTT